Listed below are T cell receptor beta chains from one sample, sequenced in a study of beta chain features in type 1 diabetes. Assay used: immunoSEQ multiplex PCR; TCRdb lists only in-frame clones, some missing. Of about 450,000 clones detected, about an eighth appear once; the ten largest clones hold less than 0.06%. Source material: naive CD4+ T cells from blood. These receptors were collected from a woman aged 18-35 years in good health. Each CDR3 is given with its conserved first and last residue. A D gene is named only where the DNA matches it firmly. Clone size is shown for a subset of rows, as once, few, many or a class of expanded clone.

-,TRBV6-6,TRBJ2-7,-,CASEGSYEQYF,TGTGCCAGCGAAGGGTCCTACGAGCAGTACTTC
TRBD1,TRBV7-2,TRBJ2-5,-,CASTPDRGVLETQYF,TGTGCCAGCACGCCGGACAGGGGAGTGTTAGAGACCCAGTACTTC
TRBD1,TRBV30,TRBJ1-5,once,CAWDGQGISNQPQHF,TGTGCCTGGGACGGACAGGGGATAAGCAATCAGCCCCAGCATTTT
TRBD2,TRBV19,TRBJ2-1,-,CASSIDREAGALNDEQFF,TGTGCCAGTAGTATAGATCGGGAGGCGGGAGCCCTCAACGATGAGCAGTTCTTC
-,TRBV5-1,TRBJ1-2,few,CASSLDQINGYTF,TGCGCCAGCAGCTTGGATCAGATAAATGGCTACACCTTC
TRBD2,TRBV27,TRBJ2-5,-,CATAGTRGYFVTQYF,TGTGCCACCGCCGGGACTAGGGGCTATTTCGTGACCCAGTACTTC
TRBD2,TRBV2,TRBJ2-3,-,CASSAAGGMDTQYF,TGTGCCAGCAGTGCAGCGGGGGGCATGGATACGCAGTATTTT
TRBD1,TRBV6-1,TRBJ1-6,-,CASTDGTGLPLHF,TGTGCCAGCACCGACGGGACAGGGCTACCCCTCCACTTT
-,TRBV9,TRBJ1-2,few,CASSAQSAPYGYTF,TGTGCCAGCAGCGCCCAGTCGGCACCATATGGCTACACCTTC
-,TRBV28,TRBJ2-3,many,CASSLRLRIDTQYF,TGTGCCAGCAGTTTGCGCTTGCGGATAGATACGCAGTATTTT
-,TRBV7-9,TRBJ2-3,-,CASSNPQGPDTQYF,TGTGCCAGCAGCAACCCTCAAGGTCCCGATACGCAGTATTTT
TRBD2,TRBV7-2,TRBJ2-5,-,CASSLAGLAETQYF,TGTGCCAGCAGCTTAGCGGGACTAGCGGAGACCCAGTACTTC
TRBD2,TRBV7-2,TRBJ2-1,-,CASSLYSGGAYEQFF,TGTGCCAGCAGCTTATATAGCGGGGGGGCCTATGAGCAGTTCTTC
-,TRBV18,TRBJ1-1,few,CASSPVSPEAFF,TGTGCCAGCTCACCGGTCTCTCCTGAAGCTTTCTTT
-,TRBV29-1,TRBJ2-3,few,CSPHTGASDTQYF,TGCAGCCCACACACGGGAGCATCAGATACGCAGTATTTT
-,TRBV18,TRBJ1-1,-,CASSPRDPASNTEAFF,TGTGCCAGCTCACCACGGGACCCAGCCTCAAACACTGAAGCTTTCTTT
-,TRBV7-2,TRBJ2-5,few,CASSTARISETQYF,TGTGCCAGCAGCACTGCACGGATCTCAGAGACCCAGTACTTC
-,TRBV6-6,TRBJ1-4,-,CASSYGQVSEKLFF,TGTGCCAGCAGTTACGGGCAGGTTAGCGAAAAACTGTTTTTT
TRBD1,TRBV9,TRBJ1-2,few,CASSARGLNYGYTF,TGTGCCAGCAGCGCGAGGGGGCTCAACTATGGCTACACCTTC
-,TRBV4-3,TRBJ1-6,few,CASSQGEGDSPLHF,TGCGCCAGCAGCCAAGGAGAGGGGGACTCACCCCTCCACTTT
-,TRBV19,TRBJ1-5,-,CASSPSNQPQHF,TGTGCCAGTAGTCCTAGCAATCAGCCCCAGCATTTT
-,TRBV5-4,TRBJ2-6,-,CASRKSGDGANVLTF,TGTGCCAGCAGAAAATCAGGGGACGGGGCCAACGTCCTGACTTTC
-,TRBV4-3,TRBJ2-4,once,CASSQQWRGRVGDIQYF,TGCGCCAGCAGCCAACAGTGGCGGGGGCGAGTCGGGGACATTCAGTACTTC
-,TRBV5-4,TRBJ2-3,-,CASSSGLRRSTDTQYF,TGTGCCAGCAGCTCCGGGCTCCGCAGAAGCACAGATACGCAGTATTTT
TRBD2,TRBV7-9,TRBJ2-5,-,CASSSGGGSGETQYF,TGTGCCAGCAGCTCCGGCGGGGGGTCCGGGGAGACCCAGTACTTC
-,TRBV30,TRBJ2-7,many,CAWSEQHYEQYF,TGTGCCTGGAGTGAACAGCACTACGAGCAGTACTTC
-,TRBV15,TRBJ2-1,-,CATSKRGGEQFF,TGTGCCACCAGCAAGAGAGGAGGGGAGCAGTTCTTC
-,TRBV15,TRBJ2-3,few,CATSRVTLSTDTQYF,TGTGCCACCAGCAGAGTCACCCTTAGCACAGATACGCAGTATTTT
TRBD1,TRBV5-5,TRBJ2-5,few,CASSGTGARETQYF,TGTGCCAGCAGCGGTACAGGGGCCCGAGAGACCCAGTACTTC
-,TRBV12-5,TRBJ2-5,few,CASGLAQETQYF,TGTGCTAGTGGTTTGGCCCAAGAGACCCAGTACTTC
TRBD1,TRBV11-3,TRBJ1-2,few,CASSRLNRGYGYTF,TGTGCCAGCAGCCGATTGAACAGGGGCTATGGCTACACCTTC
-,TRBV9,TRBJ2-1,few,CASSVARGNEQFF,TGTGCCAGCAGCGTAGCTCGTGGGAATGAGCAGTTCTTC
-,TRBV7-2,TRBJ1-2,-,CASSLALGYTF,TGTGCCAGCAGCCTCGCCCTGGGCTACACCTTC
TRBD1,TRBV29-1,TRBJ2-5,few,CSLKDRQETQYF,TGCAGCCTCAAGGACAGGCAAGAGACCCAGTACTTC
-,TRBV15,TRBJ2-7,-,CATSRGAYEQYF,TGTGCCACCAGCAGAGGGGCCTACGAGCAGTACTTC
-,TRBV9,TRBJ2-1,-,CASSVALNEQFF,TGTGCCAGCAGCGTAGCTTTAAATGAGCAGTTCTTC
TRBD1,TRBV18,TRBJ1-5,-,CASSPGTGGNQPQHF,TGTGCCAGCTCACCAGGGACAGGGGGAAATCAGCCCCAGCATTTT
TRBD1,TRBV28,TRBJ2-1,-,CASSTSTGLGFF,TGTGCCAGCAGTACCTCGACAGGGTTGGGGTTCTTC
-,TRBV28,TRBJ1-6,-,CASSPNTGFNSPLHF,TGTGCCAGCAGCCCAAATACAGGGTTTAATTCACCCCTCCACTTT
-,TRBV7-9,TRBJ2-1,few,CASSPIGGRAHNEQFF,TGTGCCAGCAGCCCAATAGGGGGGAGAGCGCACAATGAGCAGTTCTTC
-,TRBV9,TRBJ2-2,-,CASSARGFGNTGELFF,TGTGCCAGCAGCGCCAGGGGTTTCGGGAACACCGGGGAGCTGTTTTTT
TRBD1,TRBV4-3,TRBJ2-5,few,CASSQPPTSTGGTQETQYF,TGCGCCAGCAGCCAGCCCCCCACTTCGACAGGGGGCACCCAAGAGACCCAGTACTTC
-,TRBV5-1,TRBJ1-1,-,CASSLVPSNTEAFF,TGCGCCAGCAGCTTGGTTCCGAGTAACACTGAAGCTTTCTTT
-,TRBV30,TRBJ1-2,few,CAWSEGNGYTF,TGTGCCTGGAGTGAGGGTAATGGCTACACCTTC
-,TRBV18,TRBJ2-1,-,CASSPPGTGHNEQFF,TGTGCCAGCTCACCGCCGGGTACCGGCCACAATGAGCAGTTCTTC
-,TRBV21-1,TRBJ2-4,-,CASSKRWDRRAKNIQYF,TGTGCCAGCAGCAAACGGTGGGACAGGAGAGCCAAAAACATTCAGTACTTC
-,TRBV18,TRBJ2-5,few,CASSPPFLGTQYF,TGTGCCAGCTCACCACCGTTCCTGGGGACCCAGTACTTC
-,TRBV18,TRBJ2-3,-,CASSPSVTDTQYF,TGTGCCAGCTCACCAAGTGTCACGGATACGCAGTATTTT
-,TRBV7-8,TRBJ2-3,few,CASSLGAPFDTQYF,TGTGCCAGCAGCTTAGGGGCCCCGTTCGATACGCAGTATTTT
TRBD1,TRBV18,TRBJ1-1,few,CASSAGQVNTEAFF,TGTGCCAGCTCAGCGGGACAGGTGAACACTGAAGCTTTCTTT
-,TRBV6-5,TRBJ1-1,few,CASLTGLNTEAFF,TGTGCCAGCCTGACAGGTCTGAACACTGAAGCTTTCTTT
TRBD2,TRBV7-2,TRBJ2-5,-,CASSLGRGRETQYF,TGTGCCAGCAGCTTAGGTCGCGGGAGAGAGACCCAGTACTTC